The entry below describes one T cell receptor (beta chain). Its target antigen remains unknown. Base qualities are not provided; no much larger clone lies one nucleotide away. One collaborating source in Seattle enrolled patients during active infection and followed them longitudinally through the course of disease. Each collaborating institution followed its own protocols to collect whole blood in K2EDTA tubes. Collaborator samples were shipped for TCRbeta analysis as frozen whole blood, isolated PBMCs, or DNA extracted from either sample type. The immunoSEQ Assay, a bias-controlled multiplex PCR, was used to amplify TCRbeta CDR3 regions from genomic DNA. The original methods were these. The number of nucleated cells in each sample was estimated by amplification of reference gene primers within the assay. To quantify the absolute abundance of each unique TCRbeta CDR3 rearrangement, sequence reads were collapsed and filtered. For each sample, productive Simpson clonality was calculated by taking the square root of Simpson's diversity index across productive rearrangements. In TCRdb, the immuneACCESS table is reduced to in-frame sequences with V and J assigned. These tables do not hold every clone; where another copy was compared, an unresolved V gene accounts for under half, and the others remain unexplained. Clone size and the V and J calls come from that table; the DNA yielded D and trimming. The sample includes about 250,000 clones, with 86% observed a single time. Roughly 6.2% of the sample is in the top ten clones.

The CDR3 sequence holds 12 residues, the cysteine and phenylalanine included. Just the 36-base CDR3 DNA is kept, in frame starting at base 1. Per the germline V gene, MGHRA is the CDR1 and YSYEKL is the CDR2. V is pared back by 3 bases and J by 9 bases, with 9 bases lying between the germline termini. The sample is drawn from a study of blood T cell repertoires in COVID-19 (dated by TCRdb to the early 2020s). Study-level background: The collaborator samples originated in the United States, Italy and Spain and spanned the acute and convalescent phases of COVID-19. The material from the prospective study consisted of cDNA or gDNA derived from T cells, B-cell-depleted T cells, or PBMCs. Deeply sampled blood TCRbeta repertoires from subjects exposed to, actively infected with, or recovered from COVID-19 were included in the dataset. A freely available public database, intended as a resource for researchers studying the immune response to SARS-CoV-2, is where the repertoires were released. The samples were drawn from two sources: the first 160 participants of the ongoing ImmuneRACE study, and 1,254 subjects contributed by 6 global collaborators. The sample metadata nearly always contained a de-identified subject ID, COVID-19 status, age in years and sex. Where available, HLA class I and class II types were obtained from metadata supplied by the sample provider rather than from assay-based typing. The paper's findings and limits, for the study overall: How much clinical and demographic metadata was included differed by source and by participant, and the metadata was provided uncurated.

The rearrangement combines TRBV4-1 with TRBJ2-1; a confident D gene designation cannot be given. Material: peripheral blood. The clonotype originates from a woman of 80 years or more with COVID-19, enrolled during active disease. The CDR3 sequence is CASSHLSGEQFF. The nucleotides read TGCGCCAGCAGCCACCTGTCGGGTGAGCAGTTCTTC.